This T cell receptor beta chain was recorded in a study of cytomegalovirus exposure and HLA in healthy donors. Primers: 60 Vbeta forward and 13 Jbeta reverse. Using immunoSEQ multiplex PCR, the repertoire was profiled, and TCRdb retains in-frame clones only, with some absent. Here the sample spans roughly 200,000 clones, about 82% being singletons. Germline V gene lookup returns CDR1 MNHNY and CDR2 SVGAGI (reference sequence). V was clipped by 2 bases and J by 0 bases, with 12 bases between them. This CDR3 contains 16 residues. Material: PBMCs. This rearrangement joins TRBV6-6 to TRBJ2-3; D remains unclear. The receptor was isolated from a woman aged 45 to 65 in good health and CMV-seronegative. This chain's CDR3 is CASSYMAVPSTDTQYF. In DNA, the CDR3 is TGTGCCAGCAGTTACATGGCAGTACCTAGCACAGATACGCAGTATTTT.